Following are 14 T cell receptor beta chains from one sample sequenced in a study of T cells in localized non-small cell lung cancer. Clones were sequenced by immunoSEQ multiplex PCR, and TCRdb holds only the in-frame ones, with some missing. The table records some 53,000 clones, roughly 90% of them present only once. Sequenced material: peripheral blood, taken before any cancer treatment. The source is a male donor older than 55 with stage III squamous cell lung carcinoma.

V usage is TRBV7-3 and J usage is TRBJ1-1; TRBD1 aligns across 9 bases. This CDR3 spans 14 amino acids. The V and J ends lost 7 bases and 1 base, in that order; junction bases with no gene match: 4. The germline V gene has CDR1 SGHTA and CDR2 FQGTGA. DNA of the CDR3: TGTGCCAGCACCCCGGGACAGGGGAACACTGAAGCTTTCTTT. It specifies CASTPGQGNTEAFF.

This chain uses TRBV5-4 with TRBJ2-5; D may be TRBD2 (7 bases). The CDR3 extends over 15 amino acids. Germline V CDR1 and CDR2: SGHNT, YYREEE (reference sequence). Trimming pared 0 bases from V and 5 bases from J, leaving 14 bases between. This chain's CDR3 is CASSLAGGARETQYF. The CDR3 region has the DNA TGTGCCAGCAGCTTGGCGGGGGGCGCCCGGGAGACCCAGTACTTC.

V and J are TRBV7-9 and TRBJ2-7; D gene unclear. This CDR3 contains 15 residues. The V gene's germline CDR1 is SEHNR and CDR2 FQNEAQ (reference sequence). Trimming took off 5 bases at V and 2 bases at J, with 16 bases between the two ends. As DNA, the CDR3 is TGTGCCAGCAGCCCTCCGGGTCTTTATCCCTACGAGCAGTACTTC. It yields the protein CASSPPGLYPYEQYF.

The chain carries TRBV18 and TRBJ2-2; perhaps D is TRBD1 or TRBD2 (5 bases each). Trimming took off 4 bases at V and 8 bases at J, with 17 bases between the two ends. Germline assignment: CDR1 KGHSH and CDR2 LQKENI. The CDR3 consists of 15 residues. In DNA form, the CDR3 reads TGTGCCAGCTCACTGGGACGGCATGAGATGGGGGAGCTGTTTTTT. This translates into CASSLGRHEMGELFF.

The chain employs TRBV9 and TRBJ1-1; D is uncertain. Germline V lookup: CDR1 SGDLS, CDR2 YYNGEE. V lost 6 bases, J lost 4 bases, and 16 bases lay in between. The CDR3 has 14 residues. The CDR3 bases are TGTGCCAGCACCCTCGGGCAGCAGCTCACTGAAGCTTTCTTT. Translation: CASTLGQQLTEAFF.

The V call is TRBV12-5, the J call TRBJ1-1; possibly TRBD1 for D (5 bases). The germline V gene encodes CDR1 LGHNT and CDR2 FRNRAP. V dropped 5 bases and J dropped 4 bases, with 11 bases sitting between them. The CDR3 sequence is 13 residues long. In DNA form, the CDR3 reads TGTGCTAGTGGTGTTTCAGGGACCACTGAAGCTTTCTTT. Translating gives CASGVSGTTEAFF.

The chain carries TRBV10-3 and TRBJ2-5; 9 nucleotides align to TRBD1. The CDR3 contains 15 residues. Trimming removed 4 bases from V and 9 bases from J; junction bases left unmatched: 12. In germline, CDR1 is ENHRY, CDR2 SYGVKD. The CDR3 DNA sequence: TGTGCCATCAGTGTTTCAGGGGACAGGGATAACCCCCAGTACTTC. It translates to CAISVSGDRDNPQYF.

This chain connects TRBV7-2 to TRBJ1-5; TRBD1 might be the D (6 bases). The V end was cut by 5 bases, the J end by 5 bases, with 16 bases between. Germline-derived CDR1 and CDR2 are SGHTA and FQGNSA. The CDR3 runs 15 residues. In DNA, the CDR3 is TGTGCCAGCAGCGCCCGGTTGGACAGAGATCAGCCCCAGCATTTT. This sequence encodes CASSARLDRDQPQHF.

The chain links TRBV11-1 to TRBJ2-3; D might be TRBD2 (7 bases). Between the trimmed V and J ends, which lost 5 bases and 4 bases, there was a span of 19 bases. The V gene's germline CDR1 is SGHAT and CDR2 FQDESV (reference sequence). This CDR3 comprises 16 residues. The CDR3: CASSQRRGGGADTQYF. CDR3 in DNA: TGTGCCAGCAGCCAGCGTAGAGGAGGGGGGGCAGATACGCAGTATTTT. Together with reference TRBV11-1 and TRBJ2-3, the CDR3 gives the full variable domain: EAEVAQSPRYKITEKSQAVAFWCDPISGHATLYWYRQILGQGPELLVQFQDESVVDDSQLPKDRFSAERLKGVDSTLKIQPAELGDSAMYLCASSQRRGGGADTQYFGPGTRLTVL.

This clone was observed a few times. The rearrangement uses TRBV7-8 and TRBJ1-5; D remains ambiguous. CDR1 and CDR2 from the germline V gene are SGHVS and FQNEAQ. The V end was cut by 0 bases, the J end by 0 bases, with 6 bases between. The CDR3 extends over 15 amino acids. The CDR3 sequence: CASSLADYSNQPQHF. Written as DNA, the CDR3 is TGTGCCAGCAGCTTAGCAGATTATAGCAATCAGCCCCAGCATTTT.

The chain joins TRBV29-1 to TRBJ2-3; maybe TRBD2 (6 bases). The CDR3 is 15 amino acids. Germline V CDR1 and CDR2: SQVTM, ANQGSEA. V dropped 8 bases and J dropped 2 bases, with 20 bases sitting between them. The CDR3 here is CSTRGLTTTTDTQYF. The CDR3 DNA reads TGCAGCACGAGGGGACTTACGACGACCACAGATACGCAGTATTTT.

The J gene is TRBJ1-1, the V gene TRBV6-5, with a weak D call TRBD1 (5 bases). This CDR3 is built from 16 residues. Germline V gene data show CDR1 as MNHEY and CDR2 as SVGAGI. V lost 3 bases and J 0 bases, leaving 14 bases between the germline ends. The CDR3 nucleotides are TGTGCCAGCAGTTATTGGGGTGCAGGGATGAACACTGAAGCTTTCTTT. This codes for CASSYWGAGMNTEAFF.

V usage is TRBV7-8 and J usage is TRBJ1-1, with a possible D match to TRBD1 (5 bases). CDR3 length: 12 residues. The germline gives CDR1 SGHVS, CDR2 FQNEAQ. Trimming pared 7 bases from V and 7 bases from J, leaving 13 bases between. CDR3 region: CASTLWGSEAFF. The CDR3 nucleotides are TGTGCCAGCACCCTGTGGGGCAGTGAAGCTTTCTTT.

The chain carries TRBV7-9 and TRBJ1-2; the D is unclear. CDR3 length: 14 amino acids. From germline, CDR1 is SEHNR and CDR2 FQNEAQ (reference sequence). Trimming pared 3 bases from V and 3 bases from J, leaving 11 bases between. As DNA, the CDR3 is TGTGCCAGCAGCTTGGGGAGAGTCGACTATGGCTACACCTTC. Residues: CASSLGRVDYGYTF.